This TCR beta chain was retrieved from a study of PD-1 blockade in classical Hodgkin lymphoma. This CDR3 spans 14 amino acids. CDR1 is SGHRS and CDR2 is YFSETQ in the germline V gene. V was pared by 3 bases and J by 2 bases, with 8 bases between. Comment on this clone: Antigen unknown.

All patients experienced relapse after autologous stem cell transplantation, and brentuximab vedotin exposure was variable. This table comes from immunoSEQ multiplex PCR, and its TCRdb copy is limited to in-frame clones, with some not included. This sample has 25,000 to 30,000 clones, with roughly 70% found just once. Study-wide findings and caveats: The authors have not defined what causes the repertoire differences, possibly disease activity or prior therapy. While CD8+ TCR diversity did not rise significantly by C4D1, CD4+ TCR diversity did. Healthy donors reportedly exceeded newly diagnosed patients in baseline TCR diversity. Anyone who began nivolumab under 1 year after ASCT was excluded.

This specimen was peripheral blood mononuclear cells (PBMCs), taken before the second cycle of nivolumab. The source is a human donor with classical Hodgkin lymphoma. This sequence joins TRBV5-1 and TRBJ2-2; D remains ambiguous. CDR3 bases: TGCGCCAGCAGCTCGATCCGCAACACCGGGGAGCTGTTTTTT. It specifies CASSSIRNTGELFF.